This passage covers 28 T cell receptor beta chains from one sample sequenced in a study of CD8 T cells in ankylosing spondylitis. TCRdb passed the 5' RACE reads through MiXCR, listing each CDR3 protein once. The sample contains approximately 60,000 distinct CDR3 sequences, roughly 6.1% of which appear only once. The sequencing sample was made of synovial fluid, either unsorted or a sorted T cell fraction (not recorded which). Receptor source: a male donor with ankylosing spondylitis.

This clonotype has more than one count but fewer than ten. The rearrangement joins TRBV11-3 to TRBJ2-1, with TRBD1 as a possible D gene (6 bases). V was cut by 6 bases and J by 8 bases, with 14 bases left in between. The CDR3 extends over 13 amino acids. Germline V gives CDR1 SGHNT, CDR2 YENEEA. The CDR3 sequence is CASRRTGIDEQFF. CDR3 bases: TGTGCCAGCAGACGAACAGGGATCGATGAGCAGTTCTTC.

This clonotype was observed at least ten times. The chain joins TRBV12-3 or TRBV12-4 to TRBJ2-5; D uncertain. This CDR3 comprises 15 residues. V gave up 2 bases and J gave up 2 bases, with 12 bases separating them. The DNA of the CDR3 is TGTGCCAGCAGTTTATACGCAGGCATTCAAGAGACCCAGTACTTC. It yields the protein CASSLYAGIQETQYF.

A remark on this clonotype: At one boundary the junction diverges from the germline segment, which might be a read error. The chain carries TRBV6-1 and TRBJ2-3; D call uncertain. The CDR3 has 11 amino acids. Germline assignment: CDR1 MNHNS and CDR2 SASEGT. The CDR3 DNA is TGTGCCAGCAGTGAAGCGGTACTGGCCCATTTT. It is translated as CASSEAVLAHF.

V usage is TRBV6-1 and J usage is TRBJ1-2; D ambiguous. CDR3 size: 14 residues. The germline V gene encodes CDR1 MNHNS and CDR2 SASEGT. With 7 bases removed from V and 5 bases from J, the gap between germline ends came to 17 bases. CDR3 DNA: TGTGCCAGCACGCGCTGGGGAGACAAATATGGCTACACCTTC. Translating it yields CASTRWGDKYGYTF.

The table lists this clonotype with a few counts. The rearrangement links TRBV7-8 to TRBJ1-1; TRBD1 agrees at 10 bases. This CDR3 has 15 residues. Trimming cost V 5 bases and J 4 bases; bases outside gene matches: 7. Germline CDR1 is SGHVS and CDR2 is FQNEAQ. CDR3 in amino acids: CASSQNRDRGTEAFF. DNA of the CDR3: TGTGCCAGCAGCCAAAATCGGGACAGGGGCACTGAAGCTTTCTTT. The full variable domain, with the rest looked up from reference TRBV7-8 and TRBJ1-1, is GAGVSQSPRYKVAKRGQDVALRCDPISGHVSLFWYQQALGQGPEFLTYFQNEAQLDKSGLPSDRFFAERPEGSVSTLKIQRTQQEDSAVYLCASSQNRDRGTEAFFGQGTRLTVV.

This clonotype was seen only a few times. The chain is built from TRBV12-3 or TRBV12-4 and TRBJ1-5, with D possibly matching TRBD1 (6 bases). V was pared by 5 bases and J by 4 bases, with 15 bases between. There are 15 residues in the CDR3. The CDR3 nucleotides are TGTGCCAGCAGTCCCCTCCAGGGGAATAATCAGCCCCAGCATTTT. It translates to CASSPLQGNNQPQHF.

There are many counts of this clonotype. The chain carries TRBV27 and TRBJ2-7, with 8 bases that match TRBD1. Losses at the gene ends were 6 bases for V and 5 bases for J; bases not matched to a gene: 6. CDR3 size: 13 residues. CDR1 is MNHEY and CDR2 is SMNVEV in the germline V gene (reference sequence). The CDR3 coding sequence is TGTGCCAGCAGGGGCAGACAGGGGCACGAGCAGTACTTC. Protein: CASRGRQGHEQYF.

This clonotype was counted ten times or more. The chain is built from TRBV5-1 and TRBJ2-3; D not certain. CDR1 is SGHRS and CDR2 is YFSETQ in the germline V gene. The CDR3 has 17 residues. With 1 base removed from V and 0 bases from J, the gap between germline ends came to 15 bases. The CDR3 bases are TGCGCCAGCAGCTTGATGTTGCAGACGCCTAGCACAGATACGCAGTATTTT. It translates to CASSLMLQTPSTDTQYF.

This clonotype was counted ten times or more. J is TRBJ2-7 and V is TRBV11-2; 16 bases align to TRBD2. Trimming removed 0 bases from V and 7 bases from J; junction bases left unmatched: 6. This CDR3 contains 17 residues. The germline V gene has CDR1 SGHAT and CDR2 FQNNGV. DNA for the CDR3: TGTGCCAGCAGCTTAGAGGGGACTAGCGGGAGGGCGGGGGAGCAGTACTTC. Amino acid sequence: CASSLEGTSGRAGEQYF.

The V call is TRBV4-1, the J call TRBJ2-2; 10 bases align to TRBD2. The J segment lost 3 bases and the V segment lost 0 bases, leaving 4 bases of the junction unmatched. This CDR3 spans 17 amino acids. CDR1 and CDR2 (germline): MGHRA, YSYEKL. In nucleotides, the CDR3 is TGCGCCAGCAGCCAAGATGCCGGACTAGCGGACACCGGGGAGCTGTTTTTT. Translation: CASSQDAGLADTGELFF.

This clonotype has ten or more counts. The V gene is TRBV6-2 or TRBV6-3, the J gene TRBJ2-1; TRBD2 matches at 10 bases. With 5 bases clipped from V and 6 bases from J, the junction kept 7 bases outside the gene matches. CDR1 and CDR2 (germline): MNHEY, SVGEGT. The CDR3 spans 15 residues. The CDR3 region has the DNA TGTGCCAGCAGTGCTAGCGGGAGACGGAGCAATGAGCAGTTCTTC. Translating gives CASSASGRRSNEQFF.

This clonotype was found a few times. This chain connects TRBV7-9 to TRBJ1-3; D not resolved. Germline V gene data show CDR1 as SEHNR and CDR2 as FQNEAQ (reference sequence). The CDR3 contains 12 residues. V gave up 7 bases and J gave up 2 bases, with 6 bases separating them. The DNA of the CDR3 is TGTGCCAGCACTATGACTGGAAACACCATATATTTT. This codes for CASTMTGNTIYF.

This clonotype showed up many times. The chain combines TRBV7-8 with TRBJ2-5, with 7 bases lining up with TRBD1. Germline CDR1 is SGHVS and CDR2 is FQNEAQ. V lost 5 bases, J lost 2 bases, and 5 bases stayed unmatched. This CDR3 region has 14 residues. The CDR3 here is CASSPGQNQETQYF. The CDR3 bases are TGTGCCAGCAGCCCGGGACAGAATCAAGAGACCCAGTACTTC.

This clonotype was seen a handful of times. The V call is TRBV6-2 or TRBV6-3, the J call TRBJ2-7; D is uncertain. The CDR3 extends over 13 amino acids. Between the trimmed V and J ends, which lost 6 bases and 2 bases, there was a span of 11 bases. The germline V gene encodes CDR1 MNHEY and CDR2 SVGEGT. CDR3 nucleotide sequence: TGTGCCAGCAGGTTCGACACTCCCTACGAGCAGTACTTC. It codes for CASRFDTPYEQYF.

This clonotype appeared many times. The chain has TRBV30 and TRBJ1-5; 9 bases agree with TRBD1. The CDR3 has 16 amino acids. CDR1 is GTSNPN, CDR2 SVGIG, per germline (reference sequence). The V segment lost 1 base and the J segment 3 bases; nucleotides outside the gene matches: 7. CDR3: CAWSAMDRGDNQPQHF. CDR3 nucleotides: TGTGCCTGGAGTGCTATGGACAGGGGCGACAATCAGCCCCAGCATTTT. Drawing the rest from reference TRBV30 and TRBJ1-5, the complete variable domain is SQTIHQWPATLVQPVGSPLSLECTVEGTSNPNLYWYRQAAGRGLQLLFYSVGIGQISSEVPQNLSASRPQDRQFILSSKKLLLSDSGFYLCAWSAMDRGDNQPQHFGDGTRLSIL.

The V gene is TRBV6-2 or TRBV6-3, the J gene TRBJ2-7, with TRBD1 matching over 9 bases. The V gene end was trimmed by 2 bases and the J gene end by 3 bases; junction bases not matched to a gene: 8. CDR1 is MNHEY, CDR2 SVGEGT, per germline. The CDR3 has 16 amino acids. CDR3 coding DNA: TGTGCCAGCAGTTACGATGCTCCGGGACAGGGCTACGAGCAGTACTTC. Protein product: CASSYDAPGQGYEQYF.

This clonotype was found many times. The chain has TRBV4-2 and TRBJ2-3, with TRBD2 identical over 14 bases. Germline lookup yields CDR1 LGHNA and CDR2 YNFKEQ. This CDR3 is built from 18 residues. After removal of 4 bases from V and 0 bases from J, the junction contained 6 bases not matched to a gene. CDR3 sequence reads: CASSRGGLAGASTDTQYF. CDR3 in DNA: TGTGCCAGCAGCCGGGGGGGACTAGCGGGGGCTAGCACAGATACGCAGTATTTT.

Ten or more counts support this clonotype. The rearrangement uses TRBV11-1 and TRBJ1-1, with D unresolved. Germline CDR1 is SGHAT and CDR2 is FQDESV (reference sequence). The CDR3 runs 13 residues. The V end was cut by 5 bases, the J end by 1 base, with 8 bases between. CDR3 sequence: CASSVVENTEAFF. CDR3 sequence (DNA): TGTGCCAGCAGCGTTGTCGAGAACACTGAAGCTTTCTTT.

This clonotype was seen ten or more times. The chain carries TRBV6-5 and TRBJ2-1, with 11 positions matching TRBD2. Germline V gene lookup returns CDR1 MNHEY and CDR2 SVGAGI. The CDR3 covers 15 residues. V gave up 6 bases and J gave up 10 bases; unmatched junction bases: 11. CDR3 DNA: TGTGCCAGCAGCTTACTAGCGGGAGCCACTTGGGAGCAGTTCTTC. Its translation is CASSLLAGATWEQFF.

A few counts support this clonotype. The J gene is TRBJ2-2, the V gene TRBV5-1; 8 bases agree with TRBD1. The CDR3 has 16 residues. Trimming took 4 bases from V and 6 from J; bases not matched to a gene: 11. Germline assignment: CDR1 SGHRS and CDR2 YFSETQ. CDR3 protein: CASSPGQGRTPGELFF. The CDR3 coding sequence is TGCGCCAGCAGCCCCGGACAGGGAAGGACGCCCGGGGAGCTGTTTTTT.

This clonotype was seen at least ten times. V gene TRBV4-2 combines with J gene TRBJ2-5; no firm D call. The germline V gene encodes CDR1 LGHNA and CDR2 YNFKEQ. V lost 3 bases and J 1 base, leaving 6 bases between the germline ends. The length of the CDR3 is 13 residues. CDR3 in amino acids: CASSQGPQETQYF. The CDR3 DNA reads TGTGCCAGCAGCCAGGGTCCCCAAGAGACCCAGTACTTC.

Many counts were recorded for this clonotype. J is TRBJ2-3 and V is TRBV11-3, with D uncertain. CDR1 SGHNT and CDR2 YENEEA come from the germline V gene. This CDR3 is 15 amino acids long. Trimming pared 6 bases from V and 2 bases from J, leaving 15 bases between. CDR3 nucleotide sequence: TGTGCCAGCAGTTTGGGATTTGGGAACACAGATACGCAGTATTTT. It is translated as CASSLGFGNTDTQYF.

This clonotype has a count of ten or more. CDR3 residues: CASSRVQGEAFF. The CDR3 DNA reads as TGTGCCAGCAGCCGAGTCCAAGGGGAAGCTTTCTTT. This chain connects TRBV7-9 to TRBJ1-1; D unresolved. Trimming took 5 bases from V and 8 from J, leaving 12 bases between them. Per germline, CDR1 SEHNR and CDR2 FQNEAQ (reference sequence). The CDR3 contains 12 residues.

The chain couples TRBV6-2 or TRBV6-3 to TRBJ1-1, with D hard to call. CDR1 and CDR2 from the germline V gene are MNHEY and SVGEGT. V lost 6 bases to trimming and J lost 5 bases, with 13 bases between them. The length of the CDR3 is 13 residues. CDR3 region: CASSLLRDTEAFF. The DNA for the CDR3 is TGTGCCAGCAGCCTCCTTCGGGATACTGAAGCTTTCTTT.

This clonotype has at least ten counts. The chain links TRBV6-1 to TRBJ2-7, with 7 bases identical to TRBD2. V trimming: 7 bases; J trimming: 2 bases; junction bases outside the gene matches: 8. This CDR3 comprises 14 residues. Germline CDR1 is MNHNS and CDR2 is SASEGT. The CDR3 bases are TGTGCCAGCAAGGGCGGGAGTAGTCCCTACGAGCAGTACTTC. The encoded protein is CASKGGSSPYEQYF.

The V gene is TRBV7-8, the J gene TRBJ2-7; TRBD2 matches at 9 bases. The CDR3 totals 15 residues. Germline V gene data show CDR1 as SGHVS and CDR2 as FQNEAQ. After removal of 1 base from V and 3 bases from J, the junction contained 4 bases not matched to a gene. CDR3 loop: CASSLVSGGHYEQYF. In nucleotides, the CDR3 is TGTGCCAGCAGCTTAGTTAGCGGGGGTCACTACGAGCAGTACTTC. The variable domain in full, completed from reference TRBV7-8 and TRBJ2-7, reads GAGVSQSPRYKVAKRGQDVALRCDPISGHVSLFWYQQALGQGPEFLTYFQNEAQLDKSGLPSDRFFAERPEGSVSTLKIQRTQQEDSAVYLCASSLVSGGHYEQYFGPGTRLTVT.

At least ten counts were recorded for this clonotype. CDR3 sequence: CSVGAVPGLAGYNEQFF. The CDR3 DNA sequence: TGCAGCGTTGGCGCGGTCCCGGGACTAGCGGGTTACAATGAGCAGTTCTTC. The genes are TRBV29-1 and TRBJ2-1; 12 bases are a match to TRBD2. The CDR3 loop spans 17 amino acids. Germline V gene data show CDR1 as SQVTM and CDR2 as ANQGSEA. The V and J ends lost 4 bases and 4 bases, in that order; junction bases with no gene match: 11.

V usage is TRBV27 and J usage is TRBJ1-2; D call uncertain. The CDR3 covers 12 residues. Germline V gives CDR1 MNHEY, CDR2 SMNVEV (reference sequence). Between the trimmed V and J ends, which lost 2 bases and 8 bases, there was a span of 9 bases. CDR3 bases: TGTGCCAGCAGTTTAGGTGGGGTCGGCTACACCTTC. It is translated as CASSLGGVGYTF.